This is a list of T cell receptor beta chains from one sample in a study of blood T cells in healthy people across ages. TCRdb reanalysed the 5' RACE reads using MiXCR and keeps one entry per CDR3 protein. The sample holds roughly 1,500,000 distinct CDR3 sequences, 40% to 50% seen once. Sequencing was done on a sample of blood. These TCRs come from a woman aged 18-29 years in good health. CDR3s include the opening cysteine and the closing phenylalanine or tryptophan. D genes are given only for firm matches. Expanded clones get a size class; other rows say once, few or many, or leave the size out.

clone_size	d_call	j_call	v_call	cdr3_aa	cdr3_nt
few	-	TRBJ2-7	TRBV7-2	CASSSRPQAYEQYF	TGTGCCAGCAGCTCAAGACCCCAGGCCTACGAGCAGTACTTC
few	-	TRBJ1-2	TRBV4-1	CASSQGSQAYTF	TGCGCCAGCAGCCAAGGGAGCCAGGCCTACACCTTC
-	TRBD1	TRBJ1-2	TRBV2	CAGTSFGQAISASYGYTF	TGTGCCGGCACTAGCTTCGGACAGGCTATTTCGGCGAGCTATGGCTACACCTTC
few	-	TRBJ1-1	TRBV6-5	CASSYNPGWGNTEAFF	TGTGCCAGCAGTTACAATCCGGGGTGGGGGAACACTGAAGCTTTCTTT
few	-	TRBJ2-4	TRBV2	CASWGPLAKNIQYF	TGTGCCAGCTGGGGTCCCCTAGCCAAAAACATTCAGTACTTC
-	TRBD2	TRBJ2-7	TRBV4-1	CASSQQLLAGSNEQYF	TGCGCCAGCAGCCAACAACTTTTAGCGGGAAGTAACGAGCAGTACTTC
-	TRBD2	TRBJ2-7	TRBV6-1	CAGAGWRSYEQYF	TGTGCCGGAGCGGGGTGGCGTTCCTACGAGCAGTACTTC
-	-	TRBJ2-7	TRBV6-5	CASSYVRGSGSSYEQYF	TGTGCCAGCAGTTACGTGAGGGGGAGCGGAAGCTCCTACGAGCAGTACTTC
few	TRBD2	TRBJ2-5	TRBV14	CASSLGRGIGETQYF	TGTGCCAGCAGCCTCGGGAGGGGCATTGGCGAGACCCAGTACTTC
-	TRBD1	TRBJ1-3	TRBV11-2	CASSSPLTGQGGNTIYF	TGTGCCAGCAGCTCACCCCTCACGGGACAGGGGGGAAACACCATATATTTT
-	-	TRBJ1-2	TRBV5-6	CASSLDRRFVYGYTF	TGTGCCAGCAGCTTGGACAGGCGTTTCGTCTATGGCTACACCTTC
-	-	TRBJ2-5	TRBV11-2	CASSVSIRETQYF	TGTGCCAGCAGCGTATCTATTAGAGAGACCCAGTACTTC
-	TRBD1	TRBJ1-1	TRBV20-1	CSAREPTGGIRDTEAFF	TGCAGTGCTAGAGAGCCGACAGGGGGGATTAGGGACACTGAAGCTTTCTTT
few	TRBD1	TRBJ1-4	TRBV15	CATSRDSDRRDEKLFF	TGTGCCACCAGCAGAGATTCGGACAGGAGGGATGAAAAACTGTTTTTT
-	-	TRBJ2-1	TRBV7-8	CASSLEPGPGNEQFF	TGTGCCAGCAGCTTAGAGCCCGGTCCCGGGAATGAGCAGTTCTTC
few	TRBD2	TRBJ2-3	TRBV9	CASSGLAADTQYF	TGTGCCAGCAGCGGACTAGCAGCAGATACGCAGTATTTT
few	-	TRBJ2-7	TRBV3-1	CASSQDSGQSSYEQYF	TGTGCCAGCAGCCAAGACTCAGGCCAGTCCTCCTACGAGCAGTACTTC
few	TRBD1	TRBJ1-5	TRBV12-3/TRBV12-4	CASSFSDRVIQPQHF	TGTGCCAGCAGTTTCTCGGACAGGGTTATTCAGCCCCAGCATTTT
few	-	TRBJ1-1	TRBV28	CASSLVFEGQGHTEAFF	TGTGCCAGCAGTTTAGTATTTGAGGGGCAGGGCCACACTGAAGCTTTCTTT
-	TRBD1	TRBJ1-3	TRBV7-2	CASSPDRVGGNTIYF	TGTGCCAGCAGCCCTGACAGGGTGGGTGGAAACACCATATATTTT
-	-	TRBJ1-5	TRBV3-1	CASGQGSQPQHF	TGTGCCAGTGGGCAGGGAAGTCAGCCCCAGCATTTT
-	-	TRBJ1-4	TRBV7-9	CASSLAPAGLEKLFF	TGTGCCAGCAGCTTAGCTCCTGCAGGGCTAGAAAAACTGTTTTTT
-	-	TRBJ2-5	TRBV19	CASSSSGVGLQETQYF	TGTGCCAGTAGCAGCTCTGGGGTGGGTCTCCAAGAGACCCAGTACTTC
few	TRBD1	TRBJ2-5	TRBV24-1	CATSDNRGDQETQYF	TGTGCCACCAGTGACAACAGGGGAGACCAAGAGACCCAGTACTTC
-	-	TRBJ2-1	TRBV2	CASGRETGINEQFF	TGTGCCAGCGGGAGGGAGACAGGGATCAATGAGCAGTTCTTC
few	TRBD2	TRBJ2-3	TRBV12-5	CASGLELADDTDTQYF	TGTGCTAGTGGTTTGGAACTAGCGGACGACACAGATACGCAGTATTTT
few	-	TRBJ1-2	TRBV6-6	CASSLGRPGTTYGYTF	TGTGCCAGCAGTTTGGGCAGGCCCGGGACAACGTATGGCTACACCTTC
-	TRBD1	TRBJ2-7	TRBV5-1	CASSLSQGILSGSSYEQYF	TGCGCCAGCAGCCTTTCACAGGGGATACTCAGCGGTAGCTCCTACGAGCAGTACTTC
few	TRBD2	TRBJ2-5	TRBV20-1	CSAHTGTSGPRETQYF	TGCAGTGCTCATACCGGGACTAGCGGCCCAAGAGAGACCCAGTACTTC
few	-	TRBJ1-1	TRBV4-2	CASSQGGRHMNTEAFF	TGTGCCAGCAGCCAAGGTGGCAGGCACATGAACACTGAAGCTTTCTTT
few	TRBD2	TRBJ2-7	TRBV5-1	CASSLAGDPDEQYF	TGCGCCAGCAGCTTAGCGGGAGACCCCGACGAGCAGTACTTC
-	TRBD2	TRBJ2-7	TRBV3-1	CASQGLAREQYF	TGTGCCAGCCAGGGACTAGCGCGGGAGCAGTACTTC
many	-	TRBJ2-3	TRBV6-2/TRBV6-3	CASSYPGTSGDTQYF	TGTGCCAGCAGTTACCCAGGGACATCGGGAGATACGCAGTATTTT
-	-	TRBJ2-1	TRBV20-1	CSARGASRSSYNEQFF	TGCAGTGCTAGAGGGGCTAGCAGAAGCTCCTACAATGAGCAGTTCTTC
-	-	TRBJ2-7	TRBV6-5	CASSSNRQGYEQYF	TGTGCCAGCAGTTCTAATCGCCAGGGCTACGAGCAGTACTTC
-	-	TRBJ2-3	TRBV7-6	CASSHGGPDTDTQYF	TGTGCCAGCAGCCACGGGGGACCGGACACAGATACGCAGTATTTT
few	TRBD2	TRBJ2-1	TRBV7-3	CASSPRAGVQLNEQFF	TGTGCCAGCAGCCCCCGAGCGGGGGTCCAACTCAATGAGCAGTTCTTC
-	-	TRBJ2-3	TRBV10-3	CAISESLSPPRPDTQYF	TGTGCCATCAGTGAGTCCTTGAGCCCCCCAAGGCCAGATACGCAGTATTTT
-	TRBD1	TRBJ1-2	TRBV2	CASTRGPRYGYTF	TGTGCCAGCACCAGGGGGCCACGCTATGGCTACACCTTC
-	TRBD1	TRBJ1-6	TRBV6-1	CASRHRGLLVENNSPLHF	TGTGCCAGCAGACACAGGGGGCTCCTCGTCGAGAATAATTCACCCCTCCACTTT
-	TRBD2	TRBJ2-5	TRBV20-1	CSASRTSGNEQYF	TGCAGTGCTTCCCGGACTAGCGGCAATGAGCAGTACTTC
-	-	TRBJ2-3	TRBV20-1	CSARVGGGTDAQYF	TGCAGTGCTAGAGTCGGCGGAGGCACAGATGCGCAGTATTTT
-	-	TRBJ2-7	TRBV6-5	CASSPRHNEQYF	TGTGCCAGCAGTCCCAGACATAACGAGCAGTACTTC
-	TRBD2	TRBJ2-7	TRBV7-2	CASSLVSAGGGYEQYF	TGTGCCAGCAGCTTAGTTTCAGCGGGAGGTGGGTACGAGCAGTACTTC
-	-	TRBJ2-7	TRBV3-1	CASSQGSAEQYF	TGTGCCAGCAGCCAAGGATCTGCCGAGCAGTACTTC
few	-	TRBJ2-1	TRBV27	CASSPGAAAGEQFF	TGTGCCAGCAGTCCTGGTGCAGCGGCGGGTGAGCAGTTCTTC
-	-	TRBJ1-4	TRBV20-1	CSARLGTFEKLFF	TGCAGTGCTAGATTGGGGACGTTTGAAAAACTGTTTTTT
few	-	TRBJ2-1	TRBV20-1	CSAQGAALGYNEQFF	TGCAGTGCCCAAGGTGCCGCTTTGGGGTACAATGAGCAGTTCTTC
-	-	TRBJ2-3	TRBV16	CASSQNLGTDTQYF	TGTGCCAGCAGCCAGAATCTAGGGACGGATACGCAGTATTTT
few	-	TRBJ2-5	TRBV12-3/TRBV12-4	CASSGPPWGPPETQYF	TGTGCCAGCAGTGGGCCTCCGTGGGGCCCTCCAGAGACCCAGTACTTC
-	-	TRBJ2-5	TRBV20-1	CSARPRRADHGQYF	TGCAGTGCTAGACCACGAAGGGCCGACCACGGGCAGTACTTC
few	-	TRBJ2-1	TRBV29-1	CSVDGAYEQFF	TGCAGCGTTGACGGTGCGTATGAGCAGTTCTTC
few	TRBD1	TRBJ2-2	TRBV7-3	CASSLSSGGNTGELFF	TGTGCCAGCAGCTTATCCTCAGGGGGTAACACCGGGGAGCTGTTTTTT
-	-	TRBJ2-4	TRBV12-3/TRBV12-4	CASSLLSGAKNIQYF	TGTGCCAGCAGTTTACTGTCGGGTGCCAAAAACATTCAGTACTTC
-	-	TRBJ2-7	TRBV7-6	CAGENYEQYF	TGTGCCGGGGAAAACTACGAGCAGTACTTC
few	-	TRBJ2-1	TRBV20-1	CSANGPPNEQFF	TGCAGTGCAAACGGACCCCCCAATGAGCAGTTCTTC
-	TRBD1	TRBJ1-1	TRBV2	CASISGQGMGDTEAFF	TGTGCCAGCATATCGGGACAGGGCATGGGGGACACTGAAGCTTTCTTT